This T cell receptor beta chain emerged from a study of blood T cell repertoires in COVID-19. Study context: The samples span acute and convalescent COVID-19 from the United States, Italy and Spain.

Researchers sorted participants into cohorts using their self-reported clinical history. Clones were sequenced by immunoSEQ multiplex PCR, and TCRdb holds only the in-frame ones, with some missing. The table has over 100,000 clones, over 80% seen once. V lost 2 bases and J lost 5, with 6 bases in between. The CDR3 runs 13 residues. The genes are TRBV12-3 or TRBV12-4 and TRBJ2-2; D might be TRBD2 (6 bases). The specimen was PBMCs or T cells enriched from blood (not recorded which). This receptor was identified in a woman aged 25 to 39 who had recovered from COVID-19. The CDR3 protein is CASSLRETGELFF. The CDR3 DNA follows: TGTGCCAGCAGTTTACGGGAGACCGGGGAGCTGTTTTTT.